A selection of T cell receptor beta chains follows, all from one sample in a study of cytomegalovirus exposure and HLA in healthy donors. Sequencing was performed with immunoSEQ multiplex PCR; in TCRdb, only in-frame clones are kept and a portion is missing. The data hold about 84,000 clones, with roughly 90% observed a single time. The sample consisted of PBMCs. The receptors come from a man aged 25 to 45 in good health and CMV-seronegative. Each CDR3 is given with its conserved first and last residue. The D gene is left open where the match is weak. Some rows mark clone size as missing; the rest say once, few, many or name a class of expanded clone.

CDR3nt | CDR3aa | d_gene | j_gene | v_gene | abundance
TGTGCCAGCAGTTATACAGGGGGCAAGGCCGGGGAGCTGTTTTTT | CASSYTGGKAGELFF | TRBD1 | TRBJ2-2 | TRBV6-6 | -
TGTGCCAGCAGCTTAGCTCCCGGGACCGGGGAGCTGTTTTTT | CASSLAPGTGELFF | - | TRBJ2-2 | TRBV7-9 | -
TGCGCCAGCAGCCAGGAACAGGGATTCGGAAACACCATATATTTT | CASSQEQGFGNTIYF | - | TRBJ1-3 | TRBV4-1 | -
TGTGCCAGAGACAGGGGTGGCTACACCTTC | CARDRGGYTF | TRBD1 | TRBJ1-2 | TRBV2 | few
TGTGCCAGCAGCTTGGCTAACGGGACAGGCTCCTACGAGCAGTACTTC | CASSLANGTGSYEQYF | TRBD1 | TRBJ2-7 | TRBV7-6 | -
TGTGCTAGTGGTCGAGACAGTTTCACTGAAGCTTTCTTT | CASGRDSFTEAFF | - | TRBJ1-1 | TRBV12-5 | -
TGTGCCAGTAGTCGAGACAGGGGAGTTTCTGGAAACACCATATATTTT | CASSRDRGVSGNTIYF | TRBD1 | TRBJ1-3 | TRBV19 | -
TGTGCCAGTAGTATGGAGACAGGGACGTCATATAGCAATCAGCCCCAGCATTTT | CASSMETGTSYSNQPQHF | TRBD1 | TRBJ1-5 | TRBV19 | -
TGTGCCAGCAGCCCCCCAGGAAATGAGCAGTTCTTC | CASSPPGNEQFF | - | TRBJ2-1 | TRBV11-3 | -
TGTGCCAGCTCACCTTACACTCGGGACGAGCAGTACTTC | CASSPYTRDEQYF | - | TRBJ2-7 | TRBV18 | once
TGTGCCAGCAGCGCTACCCGAGGGGAGGGGCAGTATTTT | CASSATRGEGQYF | TRBD2 | TRBJ2-3 | TRBV9 | -
TGTGCCAGCTCACCCGGACACCGCTCTGGAAACACCATATATTTT | CASSPGHRSGNTIYF | - | TRBJ1-3 | TRBV18 | -
TGTGCCAGCTTCTCATGGGCCAACTATGGCTACACCTTC | CASFSWANYGYTF | - | TRBJ1-2 | TRBV11-2 | -
TGTGCCAGCAGCGAGAGGTACAATGAGCAGTTCTTC | CASSERYNEQFF | - | TRBJ2-1 | TRBV7-9 | -
TGTGCCAGTAATGAGGGATACAATGAGCAGTTCTTC | CASNEGYNEQFF | - | TRBJ2-1 | TRBV19 | -
TGTGCCAGCAGTTTAAACCCAGGGGGGATTAATTCACCCCTCCACTTT | CASSLNPGGINSPLHF | TRBD1 | TRBJ1-6 | TRBV27 | -
TGTGCCAGCTCACGCTCCACATCGGGACAGGCCTCCGGCGAGCAGTACTTC | CASSRSTSGQASGEQYF | TRBD1 | TRBJ2-7 | TRBV18 | once
TGTGCCAGTAGTAACCAGGGGGCTACCTACGAGCAGTACTTC | CASSNQGATYEQYF | TRBD1 | TRBJ2-7 | TRBV19 | -
TGTGCCAGCAGCCCCAGTTTAACCGGGGAGCTGTTTTTT | CASSPSLTGELFF | - | TRBJ2-2 | TRBV4-2 | -
TGCAGCGTAGGCAAACAGGGGAGGAACACTGAAGCTTTCTTT | CSVGKQGRNTEAFF | TRBD1 | TRBJ1-1 | TRBV29-1 | -
TGTGCCAGCAGTTCGACCGGACAGGGGCGCCTCCACTTT | CASSSTGQGRLHF | TRBD1 | TRBJ1-6 | TRBV27 | -
TGTGCCAGCAGCCCGTCCAGGGGTTCACCCCTCCACTTT | CASSPSRGSPLHF | - | TRBJ1-6 | TRBV7-8 | -
TGCGCCAGCAGCTTGGAAGGCAGGGGCGCAGATACGCAGTATTTT | CASSLEGRGADTQYF | - | TRBJ2-3 | TRBV5-1 | -
TGTGCCAGCAGCTTCCGCTTTGGCGGTCAGGAAAAACTGTTTTTT | CASSFRFGGQEKLFF | - | TRBJ1-4 | TRBV11-2 | once